Sequencing of this T cell receptor beta chain was carried out in a study of T cell responses to AZD1222 COVID-19 vaccine. Trimming took off 2 bases at V and 7 bases at J, with 15 bases between the two ends. This CDR3 has 15 amino acids. The germline V gene encodes CDR1 MNHNS and CDR2 SASEGT. Sequencing used immunoSEQ multiplex PCR; TCRdb keeps in-frame clones, though not all of them. The table lists 80,000 to 90,000 clones, 85% to 90% of them singletons, with 5% in the top ten. The V gene is TRBV6-1, the J gene TRBJ2-1; a weak D match, TRBD2 (5 bases). The sequences come from peripheral blood, collected 28 days after the second AZD1222 dose. This clonotype was sampled from an adult who received the AZD1222 COVID-19 vaccine. The CDR3 spells CASSETMDSRNEQFF. CDR3 nucleotides: TGTGCCAGCAGTGAAACGATGGACTCCCGGAATGAGCAGTTCTTC.